Below, one T cell receptor (beta chain) is given with its context. As yet, its antigen is unknown. The CDR3 sequence is 15 residues long. The germline gives CDR1 LGHNA, CDR2 YSLEER. Trimming cost V 3 bases and J 0 bases, with 10 bases left between them. Sequencing used immunoSEQ multiplex PCR; TCRdb keeps in-frame clones, though not all of them. The table shows roughly 42,000 clones, with approximately 83% occurring only once. These data belong to a study of lymphopenia after photon versus proton radiotherapy. Points from the study as a whole: After lymphocyte nadir, photon-treated repertoires showed oligoclonal expansion, especially CD8+ Temra. Only patients who died were analyzed for survival; proton advantage is unproven. Proton therapy kept repertoires fairly stable, unlike photons, which gained effector/memory cells.

This specimen was peripheral blood, taken from a patient treated with photon-based radiotherapy. The sequence was obtained from a man aged 40-49 years with gastric cancer. The V and J genes are TRBV4-3 and TRBJ2-3, with unresolved D. CDR3 nucleotide sequence: TGCGCCAGCAGCCATAAACGGCTTAGCACAGATACGCAGTATTTT. Amino acid sequence: CASSHKRLSTDTQYF.